This record covers a single T cell receptor beta chain. This record comes from a study of T cell repertoires in cytomegalovirus infection. Across the study: Indications of both CMV infection and matching HLA type were provided by public TCR beta signatures.

Deletions cut 1 base from V and 1 base from J, with 7 bases between. The CDR3 contains 13 residues. Germline CDR1 reads DFQATT; CDR2 reads SNEGSKA (reference sequence). TCRdb re-called the reads with MiXCR, one entry per CDR3 protein. The sample carries about 130,000 distinct CDR3 sequences, 8% to 9% recorded once. The rearrangement links TRBV20-1 to TRBJ1-1; the D is unclear. The receptor comes from a human donor in good health (CMV status not recorded). Some clones in this sample may be carry-over from other donors' samples. Sequencing was carried out using PBMCs. Here the CDR3 DNA reads TGCAGTGCTAGAGTCACGACGAACACTGAAGCTTTCTTT. This gives the protein CSARVTTNTEAFF.